A single sample gave rise to the 21 T cell receptor beta chains below, sequenced in a study of metastatic and nonmetastatic thyroid tumors. Among the patients, none had received any treatment before thyroid surgery. TCRdb re-called clones from the PCR reads using MiXCR. The table shows around 18,000 clones, with more than 10% occurring only once. Source material: blood. The receptors were gathered from a female donor with papillary thyroid cancer or a benign thyroid nodule (not recorded which). Some clones in this sample may be carry-over from other donors' samples.

Concerning this clone: The junction departs from germline at one end; a sequencing error may be responsible. This chain uses TRBV20-1 with TRBJ1-1; TRBD1 might be the D (6 bases). CDR1 and CDR2 (germline): DFQATT, SNEGSKA (reference sequence). The CDR3 has 13 residues. CDR3 DNA sequence: TGCACTGCTAGATGGGGGGCGAACACTGAGGCTTTCTTT. It codes for CTARWGANTEAFF.

This clone showed up many times. The J gene is TRBJ2-5, the V gene TRBV6-5; maybe TRBD2 (5 bases). Deletions cut 0 bases from V and 1 base from J, with 9 bases between. CDR3 size: 15 residues. Germline assignment: CDR1 MNHEY and CDR2 SVGAGI. This CDR3 is CASSYSSGIQETQYF. For the CDR3, the DNA is TGTGCCAGCAGTTACTCGTCGGGGATCCAAGAGACCCAGTACTTC.

This clone was counted many times. V usage is TRBV19 and J usage is TRBJ2-1; tentatively, D is TRBD1 (5 bases). The V and J ends lost 6 bases and 8 bases respectively, with 20 bases between them. The CDR3 length is 15 residues. CDR1 is LNHDA and CDR2 is SQIVND in the germline V gene (reference sequence). CDR3 nucleotides: TGTGCCAGTAGACCCCCCCTAGAACAGGACGATGAGCAGTTCTTC. Translating gives CASRPPLEQDDEQFF.

In DNA, the CDR3 is TGTGCCAGCAGCTTAGCGGGGAGGACGGAGACCCAGTACTTC. It codes for CASSLAGRTETQYF. The J gene is TRBJ2-5, the V gene TRBV7-2, with D perhaps matching TRBD2 (6 bases). Germline CDR1 and CDR2: SGHTA and FQGNSA. This CDR3 region has 14 residues. The V gene lost 0 bases and the J gene lost 5 bases, with 10 bases spanning the gap.

J is TRBJ1-5 and V is TRBV28, with 7 bases fitting TRBD1. J was trimmed by 6 bases and V by 6 bases; bases with no gene match: 8. This CDR3 has 14 residues. Germline V gives CDR1 MDHEN, CDR2 SYDVKM. CDR3 bases: TGTGCCAGCAGGCAGAACAGGGGCGGTCAGCCCCAGCATTTT. This translates into CASRQNRGGQPQHF.

This clone has a count of ten or more. This chain joins TRBV5-6 and TRBJ2-3; D tentatively fits TRBD1 or TRBD2 (5 bases each). There are 16 residues in the CDR3. Per the germline V gene, CDR1 is SGHDT and CDR2 is YYEEEE. Trimming left V 4 bases short and J 6 bases short, with 21 bases between. The CDR3 loop reads CASSLASGTESDTQYF. CDR3 DNA sequence: TGTGCCAGCAGCCTAGCCTCCGGGACGGAGTCGGATACGCAGTATTTT.

This clone was seen ten or more times. V gene TRBV11-2 combines with J gene TRBJ2-1; 8 bases map to TRBD2. The CDR3 consists of 18 residues. Trimming at V came to 3 bases and at J to 7 bases, leaving 17 bases not matched to a gene. CDR1 SGHAT and CDR2 FQNNGV come from the germline V gene. The CDR3 loop is CASSFGRISGTTQNEQFF. CDR3 in DNA: TGTGCCAGCAGCTTCGGACGGATTAGCGGGACTACACAAAATGAGCAGTTCTTC.

This clone is classed as medium-sized (0.01 to 0.1%). The V gene is TRBV6-2 or TRBV6-3, the J gene TRBJ2-1; TRBD1 might be the D (6 bases). Trimming pared 2 bases from V and 2 bases from J, leaving 10 bases between. Germline-derived CDR1 and CDR2 are MNHEY and SVGEGT. The CDR3 totals 15 residues. In DNA, the CDR3 is TGTGCCAGCAGTTACGGGCAGGGGCCCTACAATGAGCAGTTCTTC. This sequence encodes CASSYGQGPYNEQFF.

The chain uses TRBV5-1 and TRBJ1-1, with 11 bases that match TRBD1. Germline lookup yields CDR1 SGHRS and CDR2 YFSETQ. This CDR3 comprises 18 residues. V lost 6 bases and J lost 12; bases outside the gene matches: 25. CDR3 protein: CASNARSGQGARDTKSFF. CDR3 sequence (DNA): TGCGCCAGCAACGCGCGATCAGGACAGGGGGCGCGGGACACTAAATCTTTCTTT. The full variable domain, completed using reference TRBV5-1 and TRBJ1-1, is KAGVTQTPRYLIKTRGQQVTLSCSPISGHRSVSWYQQTPGQGLQFLFEYFSETQRNKGNFPGRFSGRQFSNSRSEMNVSTLELGDSALYLCASNARSGQGARDTKSFFGQGTRLTVV.

In its sample, this clone was seen a few times. It is likely a read error, because the conserved phenylalanine at the end of the CDR3 is missing. J is TRBJ2-1 and V is TRBV19, with no clear D. V was clipped by 3 bases and J by 5 bases, with 11 bases between them. Per germline, CDR1 LNHDA and CDR2 SQIVND (reference sequence). CDR3 size: 14 residues. In nucleotides, the CDR3 is TGTGCCAGTAGTATCCTGGGTAATAACAATGAGCAGTTCTTA. It yields the protein CASSILGNNNEQFL.

This clone was counted ten times or more. At one of its ends the junction is not consistent with the germline gene, which may arise from a read error. This chain joins TRBV7-7 and TRBJ2-1; TRBD1 or TRBD2 may be the D gene (5 bases each). This CDR3 has 13 residues. Germline-derived CDR1 and CDR2 are SSHAT and FNYEAQ (reference sequence). CDR3 nucleotide sequence: TGTGCTAGCAGCCCGGGGCTTCCCAATGAGCAGTTCTTC. It translates to CASSPGLPNEQFF. The variable domain in full, with the rest retrieved from reference TRBV7-7 and TRBJ2-1, is GAGVSQSPRYKVTKRGQDVTLRCDPISSHATLYWYQQALGQGPEFLTYFNYEAQPDKSGLPSDRFSAERPEGSISTLTIQRTEQRDSAMYRCASSPGLPNEQFFGPGTRLTVL.

In its sample, this clone was seen many times. The chain joins TRBV30 to TRBJ1-5, with D perhaps matching TRBD1 (5 bases). This CDR3 is 18 amino acids long. Trimming took off 3 bases at V and 5 bases at J, with 26 bases between the two ends. The germline CDR1 and CDR2 sequences are GTSNPN and SVGIG (reference sequence). DNA for the CDR3: TGTGCCTGGAGCTCCAGGCGGCAGGGATGGGGTGTCCATCAGCCCCAGCATTTT. Amino acids: CAWSSRRQGWGVHQPQHF.

By its share, this clone is medium-sized (0.01 to 0.1%). This chain links TRBV6-1 with TRBJ1-6, with a weak D call TRBD1 (5 bases). Germline values: CDR1 MNHNS, CDR2 SASEGT. Trimming stripped 8 bases from V and 6 bases from J, with 17 bases between. The CDR3 totals 15 residues. The CDR3 DNA is TGTGCCAGCTGTTCCCCGGGACGGGGTAATTCACCCCTCCACTTT. This sequence encodes CASCSPGRGNSPLHF.

This clone came up many times. The chain carries TRBV9 and TRBJ2-2; D possibly matches TRBD1 or TRBD2 (6 bases each). The V end lost 4 bases, the J end lost 6 bases, and 22 bases lay between the germline ends. Germline V gene lookup returns CDR1 SGDLS and CDR2 YYNGEE. This CDR3 is 17 amino acids long. CDR3 in amino acids: CASSQLPLDSGSGELFF. The CDR3 DNA follows: TGTGCCAGCAGCCAGCTCCCTCTGGACAGCGGGTCCGGGGAGCTGTTTTTT.

This chain connects TRBV2 to TRBJ2-7; 11 nucleotides align to TRBD1. The trim removed 4 bases at V and 5 bases at J, leaving 7 bases unmatched. The V gene's germline CDR1 is SNHLY and CDR2 FYNNEI. CDR3 length: 15 residues. The CDR3 region has the DNA TGTGCCAGCAGTGGGGCTCCGGGACAGGGGGACGAGCAGTACTTC. This sequence encodes CASSGAPGQGDEQYF.

This clone occurred a few times. This rearrangement joins TRBV6-1 to TRBJ2-1; D gene uncertain. Trimming stripped 8 bases from V and 1 base from J, with 12 bases between. The germline V gene encodes CDR1 MNHNS and CDR2 SASEGT. The CDR3 length is 14 residues. The CDR3 loop reads CASGLSESYNEQFF. The CDR3 DNA reads as TGTGCCAGCGGGCTATCTGAGTCCTACAATGAGCAGTTCTTC.

This clone was recorded at least ten times. The CDR3 is CASSLDVGGAGETQYF. For the CDR3, the DNA is TGTGCCAGCAGTTTAGACGTCGGGGGGGCCGGAGAGACCCAGTACTTC. The chain links TRBV27 to TRBJ2-5; 8 bases map to TRBD2. J was trimmed by 4 bases and V by 2 bases; bases with no gene match: 9. The CDR3 is made up of 16 amino acids. Germline values: CDR1 MNHEY, CDR2 SMNVEV (reference sequence).

This rearrangement joins TRBV7-3 to TRBJ1-6; no reliable D call. Trimming took 1 base from V and 10 from J, leaving 8 bases between them. The length of the CDR3 is 13 residues. Germline V lookup: CDR1 SGHTA, CDR2 FQGTGA. CDR3 sequence: CASSLNQDSPLHF. CDR3 in DNA: TGTGCCAGCAGCTTAAACCAGGACTCACCCCTCCACTTT.

There are many counts of this clone. The chain has TRBV6-2 or TRBV6-3 and TRBJ1-1, with 7 nucleotides matching TRBD1. Germline V lookup: CDR1 MNHEY, CDR2 SVGEGT. Trimming removed 4 bases from V and 10 bases from J; junction bases left unmatched: 9. This CDR3 contains 13 residues. The CDR3 nucleotides read TGTGCCAGCAGTTCTTCTACAGGGGAGATAGCTTTCTTT. It codes for CASSSSTGEIAFF.

This clone has a count of ten or more. This chain joins TRBV30 and TRBJ2-1, with 10 bases lining up with TRBD2. V lost 0 bases to trimming and J lost 5 bases; unmatched junction nucleotides: 4. The CDR3 length is 15 residues. Per the germline V gene, CDR1 is GTSNPN and CDR2 is SVGIG (reference sequence). The CDR3 is CAWSVRLAGHNEQFF. The CDR3 coding sequence is TGTGCCTGGAGTGTAAGACTAGCGGGTCACAATGAGCAGTTCTTC.

This clone came up many times. This chain connects TRBV28 to TRBJ2-3, with D perhaps matching TRBD1 (6 bases). The ends were cut back, 8 bases at V and 2 bases at J, with 29 bases in the middle. Germline V lookup: CDR1 MDHEN, CDR2 SYDVKM. The CDR3 contains 19 residues. DNA of the CDR3: TGTGCCAGCGTACCATCCGGACAGTCCGCCCCCATTTACACAGATACGCAGTATTTT. It specifies CASVPSGQSAPIYTDTQYF.